The 25 T cell receptor beta chains in this list originate from one sample, sequenced in a study of blood T cells in healthy people across ages. Primers used in a second PCR of roughly 6 to 11 cycles were a sample-barcoded 5' primer and a J-beta primer mix. MiXCR, run by TCRdb on the 5' RACE reads, gives a single entry per CDR3 protein. The table shows some 1,800,000 distinct CDR3 sequences, with about two fifths occurring only once. The specimen was blood. The receptor set was obtained from a human donor in good health.

This chain links TRBV5-5 with TRBJ1-2, with 9 nucleotides matching TRBD1. J was trimmed by 6 bases and V by 4 bases; bases with no gene match: 7. The CDR3 has 14 residues. The germline V gene has CDR1 SGHKS and CDR2 YYEKEE (reference sequence). CDR3 sequence reads: CASSMVQGANGYTF. The CDR3 DNA reads as TGTGCCAGCAGCATGGTACAGGGGGCGAATGGCTACACCTTC.

On this clonotype itself: It may be a read error: a sequence one base away is much more abundant. The chain joins TRBV4-2 to TRBJ2-1; no clear D. This CDR3 is 15 amino acids long. V gave up 6 bases and J gave up 10 bases, with 22 bases separating them. Germline V gives CDR1 LGHNA, CDR2 YNFKEQ. DNA of the CDR3: TGTGCCAGCAGTCGTCAGGTAACGAGCTCCTACGAGCAGTTCTTC. Its translation: CASSRQVTSSYEQFF.

This clonotype turned up a few times. The gene calls are TRBV4-3 and TRBJ2-5; 7 bases agree with TRBD2. The CDR3 extends over 15 amino acids. Unmatched junction bases numbered 7, after V lost 5 bases and J lost 1 base. Germline CDR1 LGHNA, CDR2 YSLEER. CDR3 coding DNA: TGCGCCAGCAGCTCCCACCCGGGGGGCCAAGAGACCCAGTACTTC. Amino acid sequence: CASSSHPGGQETQYF.

For this clonotype: The junction shows a germline mismatch at one end, possibly a read error. This sequence joins TRBV7-9 and TRBJ2-5; D is undetermined. Germline V gene sequence: CDR1 SEHNR, CDR2 FQNEAQ (reference sequence). This CDR3 comprises 11 residues. DNA for the CDR3: TGTTCCAGCAGCTCCGGGGAGACCCAGTACTTC. Its protein is CSSSSGETQYF.

This clonotype was observed at least ten times. The chain has TRBV20-1 and TRBJ2-1; tentatively, D is TRBD2 (6 bases). The V end was cut by 0 bases, the J end by 4 bases, with 13 bases between. The CDR3 loop spans 15 amino acids. Germline V gene data show CDR1 as DFQATT and CDR2 as SNEGSKA (reference sequence). The CDR3 region has the DNA TGCAGTGCTAGAGATTGGGCTAGCGCATACAATGAGCAGTTCTTC. This translates into CSARDWASAYNEQFF.

The chain employs TRBV29-1 and TRBJ2-3; the D gene could be TRBD1 or TRBD2 (5 bases each). CDR3 size: 18 residues. Germline assignment: CDR1 SQVTM and CDR2 ANQGSEA. V lost 3 bases and J lost 0, with 22 bases in between. The CDR3 nucleotides read TGCAGCGTTGACGTGTGGGCGAGGGACCTAACTAGCACAGATACGCAGTATTTT. It encodes CSVDVWARDLTSTDTQYF.

The chain combines TRBV9 with TRBJ2-1; 7 bases fit TRBD1. Germline assignment: CDR1 SGDLS and CDR2 YYNGEE. Germline trimming cut 6 bases from V and 7 bases from J; bases unmatched to any gene: 7. CDR3 length: 13 amino acids. Here the CDR3 reads CASNMGQPNEQFF. In DNA form, the CDR3 reads TGTGCCAGCAACATGGGACAGCCAAATGAGCAGTTCTTC.

Only a few counts were recorded for this clonotype. The V and J genes are TRBV6-5 and TRBJ2-1, with D uncertain. CDR1 and CDR2 from the germline V gene are MNHEY and SVGAGI. Deletions cut 5 bases from V and 4 bases from J, with 9 bases between. The CDR3 covers 13 residues. Written as DNA, the CDR3 is TGTGCCAGCAGTAACAGAATTTACAATGAGCAGTTCTTC. It translates to CASSNRIYNEQFF.

This clonotype showed up just a few times. The CDR3 DNA reads as TGCGCCAGCAGCGGAGGACGAACCTCCTCCTACGAGCAGTACTTC. Amino acids: CASSGGRTSSYEQYF. The chain employs TRBV4-3 and TRBJ2-7; a possible D gene is TRBD2 (5 bases). Trimming shortened V by 5 bases and J by 0 bases, and 14 bases separated the two germline ends. Germline loops: CDR1 LGHNA, CDR2 YSLEER. The CDR3 has 15 residues.

J is TRBJ2-5 and V is TRBV29-1; D assignment may be TRBD1 or TRBD2 (5 bases each). The last part of the DNA fits TRBJ2-7 better; the J call may be wrong. Looked up from germline, CDR1 is SQVTM and CDR2 is ANQGSEA. The CDR3 is made up of 11 amino acids. CDR3 sequence: CSAGTSTEQYF. The CDR3 DNA reads as TGCAGCGCTGGGACCTCCACCGAGCAGTACTTC.

V usage is TRBV29-1 and J usage is TRBJ2-5; weak D call: TRBD2 (6 bases). The end of the DNA aligns better with TRBJ2-7, so the J call may be wrong. Germline CDR1 is SQVTM and CDR2 is ANQGSEA. This CDR3 has 15 amino acids. CDR3 nucleotides: TGCAGCGTTGGGTACCCAGCGAGAGCGGGCTACGAGCAGTACTTC. The encoded protein is CSVGYPARAGYEQYF.

This chain connects TRBV6-2 or TRBV6-3 to TRBJ2-5; TRBD2 agrees at 13 bases. Germline V gene sequence: CDR1 MNHEY, CDR2 SVGEGT. J was trimmed by 5 bases and V by 4 bases; bases with no gene match: 4. The CDR3 has 15 residues. The CDR3 region is CASSLLAGGPETQYF. The CDR3 bases are TGTGCCAGCAGTTTACTAGCGGGGGGGCCGGAGACCCAGTACTTC.

V gene TRBV5-5 combines with J gene TRBJ2-2, with 10 bases that match TRBD2. After removal of 2 bases from V and 4 bases from J, the junction contained 2 bases not matched to a gene. This CDR3 is 15 amino acids long. Germline CDR1 and CDR2: SGHKS and YYEKEE (reference sequence). The CDR3 DNA reads as TGTGCCAGCAGCTTTATAGCGGGGGGCACCGGGGAGCTGTTTTTT. The encoded protein is CASSFIAGGTGELFF.

This clonotype occurred once. The V call is TRBV4-3, the J call TRBJ1-5, with D unclear. The CDR3 has 14 amino acids. Deletions cut 0 bases from V and 7 bases from J, with 10 bases between. Germline CDR1 is LGHNA and CDR2 is YSLEER. In DNA, the CDR3 is TGCGCCAGCAGCCAAGATCTTAGCGACCAGCCCCAGCATTTT. Translating it yields CASSQDLSDQPQHF.

This chain links TRBV6-2 or TRBV6-3 with TRBJ2-5; possibly TRBD2 for D (5 bases). The germline gives CDR1 MNHEY, CDR2 SVGEGT. Trimming took off 5 bases at V and 1 base at J, with 11 bases between the two ends. This CDR3 contains 14 residues. The CDR3 loop reads CASSGIATQETQYF. DNA for the CDR3: TGTGCCAGCAGTGGAATAGCGACCCAAGAGACCCAGTACTTC.

This clonotype was counted only a few times. The chain carries TRBV6-2 or TRBV6-3 and TRBJ2-5; 8 bases match TRBD2. Germline trimming cut 10 bases from V and 4 bases from J; bases unmatched to any gene: 14. The germline V gene has CDR1 MNHEY and CDR2 SVGEGT. The CDR3 extends over 15 amino acids. CDR3 region: CATTHSGEGVETQYF. For the CDR3, the DNA is TGTGCCACCACCCATAGCGGGGAGGGAGTAGAGACCCAGTACTTC.

The genes are TRBV7-2 and TRBJ2-1, with 9 bases identical to TRBD2. This CDR3 contains 15 residues. Trimming took 1 base from V and 7 from J; bases not matched to a gene: 5. Germline loops: CDR1 SGHTA, CDR2 FQGNSA. CDR3 coding DNA: TGTGCCAGCAGCTTAGGAGCGGGGGGCCAGAATGAGCAGTTCTTC. Encoded protein: CASSLGAGGQNEQFF.

This chain connects TRBV4-3 to TRBJ2-4, with 10 bases matching TRBD1. Gene TRBJ2-7 matches the end of the DNA better, so the J call may be wrong. Germline CDR1 is LGHNA and CDR2 is YSLEER. The CDR3 covers 15 residues. The CDR3 DNA follows: TGCGCCAGCAGCCAAGATGAGGGACAGGGGCGCGAGCAGTACTTC. It yields the protein CASSQDEGQGREQYF.

V is TRBV6-6 and J is TRBJ2-1, with 8 positions matching TRBD2. The CDR3 extends over 15 amino acids. J gave up 8 bases and V 2 bases, and 8 bases lay outside the gene matches. CDR1 and CDR2 (germline): MNHNY, SVGAGI (reference sequence). CDR3 nucleotide sequence: TGTGCCAGCAGTTACACGGGGGGGACCGCCGATGAGCAGTTCTTC. Translated, it gives CASSYTGGTADEQFF.

This clonotype has just a few counts. This sequence joins TRBV3-1 and TRBJ1-2; D possibly corresponds to TRBD1 (6 bases). The CDR3 has 15 amino acids. The V gene lost 4 bases and the J gene lost 3 bases, with 15 bases spanning the gap. CDR1 is LGHDT, CDR2 YNNKEL, per germline (reference sequence). This chain's CDR3 is CASSRDSRGYYGYTF. The DNA for the CDR3 is TGTGCCAGCAGCCGAGATTCAAGGGGGTACTATGGCTACACCTTC.

This clonotype has just a few counts. V gene TRBV12-3 or TRBV12-4 combines with J gene TRBJ2-5; a possible D gene is TRBD1 (6 bases). Matching the DNA end better, TRBJ2-7 makes the J call doubtful. This CDR3 has 17 amino acids. The CDR3 protein is CASSEHPGQNGYHEQYF. In nucleotides, the CDR3 is TGTGCCAGCAGCGAGCACCCCGGACAGAACGGGTACCACGAGCAGTACTTC.

Concerning this clonotype itself: The junction shows a germline mismatch at one end, possibly a read error. The chain has TRBV12-3 or TRBV12-4 and TRBJ1-3, with a tentative D call TRBD1 (6 bases). The CDR3 runs to 16 residues. The CDR3 protein is CASTLPTGTPGNTTYF. CDR3 in DNA: TGTGCCAGCACCCTTCCCACAGGGACTCCTGGAAACACCACATATTTT.

The CDR3 DNA sequence: TGCAGCGGCTTTTCGGGGGTTAACTATGGCTACACCTTC. It specifies CSGFSGVNYGYTF. V is TRBV29-1 and J is TRBJ1-2, with a tentative D call TRBD1 (5 bases). The length of the CDR3 is 13 residues. The germline V gene encodes CDR1 SQVTM and CDR2 ANQGSEA. The V end lost 7 bases, the J end lost 1 base, and 13 bases lay between the germline ends.

This clonotype was observed a handful of times. The chain combines TRBV9 with TRBJ2-3, with TRBD2 matching 13 bases. The germline gives CDR1 SGDLS, CDR2 YYNGEE. The V segment lost 4 bases and the J segment 4 bases; nucleotides outside the gene matches: 6. This CDR3 has 16 residues. The chain's CDR3 is CASSPGLAGFSDTQYF. The CDR3 nucleotides are TGTGCCAGCAGCCCGGGACTAGCGGGGTTCTCAGATACGCAGTATTTT.

The chain recombines TRBV5-1 with TRBJ1-1, with D possibly matching TRBD1 (5 bases). V dropped 3 bases and J dropped 2 bases, with 14 bases sitting between them. Germline V gene sequence: CDR1 SGHRS, CDR2 YFSETQ. The CDR3 totals 15 residues. CDR3 loop: CASSWGRGENTEAFF. CDR3 nucleotide sequence: TGCGCCAGCAGCTGGGGTCGAGGGGAAAACACTGAAGCTTTCTTT.